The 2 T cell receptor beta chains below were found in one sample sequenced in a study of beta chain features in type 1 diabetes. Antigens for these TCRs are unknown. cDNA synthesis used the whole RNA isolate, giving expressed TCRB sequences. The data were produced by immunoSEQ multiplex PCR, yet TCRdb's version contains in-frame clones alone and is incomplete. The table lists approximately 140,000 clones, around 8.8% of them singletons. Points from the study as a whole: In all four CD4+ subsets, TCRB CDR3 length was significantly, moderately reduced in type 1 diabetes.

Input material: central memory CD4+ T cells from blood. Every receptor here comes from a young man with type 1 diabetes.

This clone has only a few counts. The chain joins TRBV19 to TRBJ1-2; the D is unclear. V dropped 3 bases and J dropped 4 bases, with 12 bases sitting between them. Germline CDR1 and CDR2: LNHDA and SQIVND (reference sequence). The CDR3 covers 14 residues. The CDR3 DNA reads TGTGCCAGTAGTATTTCGCGGAATGGCTATGGCTACACCTTC. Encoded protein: CASSISRNGYGYTF. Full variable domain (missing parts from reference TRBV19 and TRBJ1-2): DGGITQSPKYLFRKEGQNVTLSCEQNLNHDAMYWYRQDPGQGLRLIYYSQIVNDFQKGDIAEGYSVSREKKESFPLTVTSAQKNPTAFYLCASSISRNGYGYTFGSGTRLTVV.

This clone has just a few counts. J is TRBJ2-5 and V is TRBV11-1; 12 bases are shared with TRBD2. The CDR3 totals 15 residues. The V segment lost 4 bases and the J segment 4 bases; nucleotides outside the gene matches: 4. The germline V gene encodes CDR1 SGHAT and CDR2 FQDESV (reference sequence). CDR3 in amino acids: CASSSGLAGTETQYF. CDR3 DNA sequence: TGTGCCAGCAGCTCAGGACTAGCGGGAACAGAGACCCAGTACTTC.